This entry is about one T cell receptor (beta chain). The entry originates in a study of T cell responses to AZD1222 COVID-19 vaccine. This CDR3 contains 14 residues. Germline CDR1 and CDR2: SGHRS and YFSETQ. V lost 0 bases to trimming and J lost 3 bases, with 9 bases between them. The table came from immunoSEQ multiplex PCR; TCRdb's copy has only in-frame clones and leaves some out. This table has more than 150,000 clones, 85% to 95% appearing once. Sequences were derived from peripheral blood, sampled 28 days after the second AZD1222 dose. The chain carries TRBV5-1 and TRBJ1-2; the D is unclear. This sequence was found in an adult who received the AZD1222 COVID-19 vaccine. For the CDR3, the DNA is TGCGCCAGCAGCTTGGGCAACTTGTACTATGGCTACACCTTC. Translating it yields CASSLGNLYYGYTF.